The 26 T cell receptor beta chains below all came from one sample that was sequenced in a study of blood T cell repertoires in COVID-19. Repertoires were generated with immunoSEQ multiplex PCR, while TCRdb's copy carries only in-frame clones and drops some. The sample records about 140,000 clones, around 88% being singletons. The sample taken for sequencing was peripheral blood. The receptors here all came from a human donor in a cohort sampled during active COVID-19.

The chain uses TRBV11-2 and TRBJ2-1; 9 nucleotides line up with TRBD2. Trimming cost V 0 bases and J 5 bases; bases outside gene matches: 14. CDR1 and CDR2 (germline): SGHAT, FQNNGV. The CDR3 loop spans 19 amino acids. DNA of the CDR3: TGTGCCAGCAGCTTAGAAGGAGAACTAACTGGGACTAGCCACAATGAGCAGTTCTTC. It specifies CASSLEGELTGTSHNEQFF.

V usage is TRBV6-5 and J usage is TRBJ2-1, with D perhaps matching TRBD1 (5 bases). The germline V and J ends were trimmed by 0 bases and 9 bases, with 6 bases remaining between them. CDR1 and CDR2 from the germline V gene are MNHEY and SVGAGI. The CDR3 contains 12 residues. CDR3 DNA: TGTGCCAGCAGTTACTCAAGGGGTGAGCAGTTCTTC. As protein: CASSYSRGEQFF.

The chain recombines TRBV6-2 or TRBV6-3 with TRBJ1-5; 7 bases are shared with TRBD1. This CDR3 has 14 amino acids. From germline, CDR1 is MNHEY and CDR2 SVGEGT. Unmatched junction bases numbered 4, after V lost 2 bases and J lost 6 bases. The CDR3 region is CASSYQQGSQPQHF. DNA for the CDR3: TGTGCCAGCAGTTACCAACAGGGGTCTCAGCCCCAGCATTTT.

This chain links TRBV7-9 with TRBJ2-3; 11 bases line up with TRBD2. J gave up 2 bases and V 6 bases, and 7 bases lay outside the gene matches. The CDR3 is made up of 16 amino acids. CDR1 and CDR2 (germline): SEHNR, FQNEAQ (reference sequence). CDR3 amino acids: CASSQRLAGLTDTQYF. The CDR3 DNA reads as TGTGCCAGCAGTCAAAGACTAGCGGGGCTCACAGATACGCAGTATTTT.

The V and J genes are TRBV5-6 and TRBJ2-3, with 7 bases fitting TRBD1. The ends lost 1 base at V and 5 bases at J; junction bases unmatched: 7. This CDR3 has 15 amino acids. Germline V gene lookup returns CDR1 SGHDT and CDR2 YYEEEE. The DNA of the CDR3 is TGTGCCAGCAGCTTGCGAGGGGGCCCTGGAGATACGCAGTATTTT. This sequence encodes CASSLRGGPGDTQYF.

The chain uses TRBV25-1 and TRBJ1-2, with D unresolved. CDR1 is MGHDK and CDR2 is SYGVNS in the germline V gene. Trimming took off 1 base at V and 4 bases at J, with 7 bases between the two ends. The CDR3 is 13 amino acids. CDR3 sequence: CASSESRSYGYTF. The CDR3 nucleotides read TGTGCCAGCAGTGAATCTAGAAGCTATGGCTACACCTTC.

The chain recombines TRBV5-6 with TRBJ1-3; 9 bases are a match to TRBD1. Germline V lookup: CDR1 SGHDT, CDR2 YYEEEE. V gave up 4 bases and J gave up 2 bases; unmatched junction bases: 10. This CDR3 region has 17 residues. CDR3 sequence: CASSQPAGTGTGNTIYF. The CDR3 region has the DNA TGTGCCAGCAGCCAACCCGCCGGGACAGGGACTGGAAACACCATATATTTT.

This clone has a count of ten or more. The V call is TRBV7-9, the J call TRBJ2-5; 8 bases are shared with TRBD2. CDR1 and CDR2 (germline): SEHNR, FQNEAQ (reference sequence). The CDR3 totals 15 residues. V lost 4 bases and J lost 2; bases outside the gene matches: 6. The CDR3: CASSSSSGGQETQYF. For the CDR3, the DNA is TGTGCCAGCAGCTCTTCTTCGGGGGGGCAAGAGACCCAGTACTTC.

The rearrangement uses TRBV2 and TRBJ2-7; 11 nucleotides agree with TRBD1. The CDR3 is 13 amino acids. The V and J ends lost 8 bases and 3 bases, in that order; junction bases with no gene match: 3. Germline CDR1 reads SNHLY; CDR2 reads FYNNEI. As DNA, the CDR3 is TGTGCCAGCGGGGGACAGGGGGTCTACGAGCAGTACTTC. This encodes CASGGQGVYEQYF.

This chain connects TRBV12-3 or TRBV12-4 to TRBJ1-2, with 8 positions matching TRBD1. CDR3 length: 13 amino acids. Trimming removed 5 bases from V and 3 bases from J; junction bases left unmatched: 2. The CDR3 sequence: CASSPTGDYGYTF. The CDR3 DNA follows: TGTGCCAGCAGTCCGACAGGGGACTATGGCTACACCTTC.

The gene calls are TRBV6-2 or TRBV6-3 and TRBJ1-2; the D gene is possibly TRBD1 (5 bases). The CDR3 has 14 residues. The V gene lost 2 bases and the J gene lost 6 bases, with 13 bases spanning the gap. Germline V gene data show CDR1 as MNHEY and CDR2 as SVGEGT. The CDR3 reads CASSYGLRVDGYTF. The CDR3 coding sequence is TGTGCCAGCAGTTACGGTCTCAGGGTCGATGGCTACACCTTC.

This sequence joins TRBV10-3 and TRBJ1-1; the match to TRBD1 covers 8 bases. With V trimmed by 6 bases and J by 1 base, 7 bases remained unmatched. The CDR3 is 15 residues long. Germline V gives CDR1 ENHRY, CDR2 SYGVKD. The CDR3 sequence is CAIRLNGQGNTEAFF. CDR3 in DNA: TGTGCCATCAGACTTAACGGACAGGGGAACACTGAAGCTTTCTTT.

The rearrangement links TRBV2 to TRBJ2-7; TRBD1 matches at 11 bases. J was trimmed by 5 bases and V by 6 bases; bases with no gene match: 3. Per germline, CDR1 SNHLY and CDR2 FYNNEI. The length of the CDR3 is 13 residues. The CDR3 here is CASSRDRGNEQYF. Here the CDR3 DNA reads TGTGCCAGCAGCCGGGACAGGGGGAACGAGCAGTACTTC.

The gene calls are TRBV5-1 and TRBJ2-1, with D perhaps matching TRBD2 (6 bases). Germline values: CDR1 SGHRS, CDR2 YFSETQ. There are 18 residues in the CDR3. Trimming removed 4 bases from V and 6 bases from J, with 26 bases in between. The CDR3 bases are TGCGCCAGCAGCCCAGGGACTTCCTCATCGCCCCCTGGCAATGAGCAGTTCTTC. It yields the protein CASSPGTSSSPPGNEQFF.

The rearrangement uses TRBV11-2 and TRBJ1-4, with D perhaps TRBD1 (6 bases). CDR3 length: 14 residues. Per germline, CDR1 SGHAT and CDR2 FQNNGV. V gave up 5 bases and J gave up 10 bases, with 17 bases separating them. CDR3 in DNA: TGTGCCAGCAGCCCTGACAGGCTAGGTGGAAAACTGTTTTTT. Protein: CASSPDRLGGKLFF.

The genes are TRBV7-8 and TRBJ1-2; the match to TRBD1 covers 9 bases. The CDR3 is 14 residues long. The V and J ends lost 7 bases and 3 bases, in that order; junction bases with no gene match: 6. CDR1 and CDR2 from the germline V gene are SGHVS and FQNEAQ. CDR3 protein: CASKKDRGDYGYTF. The CDR3 DNA sequence: TGTGCCAGCAAGAAAGACAGGGGGGACTATGGCTACACCTTC.

This chain connects TRBV10-2 to TRBJ2-3, with D perhaps matching TRBD1 (6 bases). The ends were cut back, 5 bases at V and 2 bases at J, with 14 bases in the middle. The germline V gene has CDR1 WSHSY and CDR2 SAAADI. The CDR3 covers 15 residues. This chain's CDR3 is CASSLGQLSTDTQYF. As DNA, the CDR3 is TGCGCCAGCAGTCTTGGACAGCTCTCCACAGATACGCAGTATTTT.

The rearrangement uses TRBV12-3 or TRBV12-4 and TRBJ2-7, with D possibly TRBD2 on 6 matching bases. The CDR3 is 13 residues long. V was cut by 2 bases and J by 6 bases, with 11 bases left in between. Here the CDR3 reads CASSLRGIAEQYF. The CDR3 DNA sequence: TGTGCCAGCAGTTTACGGGGGATCGCCGAGCAGTACTTC.

The rearrangement joins TRBV6-1 to TRBJ1-2; TRBD1 agrees at 8 bases. Germline CDR1 and CDR2: MNHNS and SASEGT. This CDR3 comprises 15 residues. Trimming took 3 bases from V and 2 from J; bases not matched to a gene: 5. The CDR3 nucleotides are TGTGCCAGCAGTGACCGGGACAGGCGCAACTATGGCTACACCTTC. Translation gives CASSDRDRRNYGYTF.

V and J are TRBV2 and TRBJ1-5; 7 bases fit TRBD1. Losses at the gene ends were 5 bases for V and 7 bases for J; bases not matched to a gene: 8. The CDR3 contains 14 residues. The germline gives CDR1 SNHLY, CDR2 FYNNEI. The CDR3 spells CASSSQGIRQPQHF. CDR3 sequence (DNA): TGTGCCAGCAGTTCACAGGGGATAAGGCAGCCCCAGCATTTT.

The J gene is TRBJ2-3, the V gene TRBV9; 10 bases match TRBD2. V trimming: 0 bases; J trimming: 4 bases; junction bases outside the gene matches: 5. The CDR3 extends over 16 amino acids. Germline loops: CDR1 SGDLS, CDR2 YYNGEE. The CDR3: CASSVVSGGKSDTQYF. CDR3 in DNA: TGTGCCAGCAGCGTAGTTAGCGGGGGGAAGTCAGATACGCAGTATTTT.

The chain combines TRBV7-2 with TRBJ2-7; 7 bases map to TRBD1. V shed 5 bases, J shed 1 base, and the junction held 8 bases outside the gene matches. Germline CDR1 and CDR2: SGHTA and FQGNSA. This CDR3 is built from 15 residues. This CDR3 reads CASSIQGLGSYEQYF. CDR3 bases: TGTGCCAGCAGCATACAGGGGTTGGGTTCCTACGAGCAGTACTTC.

This clone turned up a few times. In nucleotides, the CDR3 is TGTGCCAGCTCACCACTGGACAGGGGCTATGGCTACACCTTC. Translated, it gives CASSPLDRGYGYTF. This rearrangement joins TRBV18 to TRBJ1-2, with 9 positions matching TRBD1. From germline, CDR1 is KGHSH and CDR2 LQKENI. The CDR3 has 14 amino acids. Trimming took 1 base from V and 4 from J; bases not matched to a gene: 1.

The rearrangement links TRBV2 to TRBJ2-1; 7 nucleotides align to TRBD2. The CDR3 has 15 residues. Germline trimming cut 1 base from V and 4 bases from J; bases unmatched to any gene: 4. Germline lookup yields CDR1 SNHLY and CDR2 FYNNEI. CDR3 nucleotide sequence: TGTGCCAGCAGTGAAGGGTGGGGGGGTTACAATGAGCAGTTCTTC. Its translation is CASSEGWGGYNEQFF.

This clone occurred many times. The CDR3 sequence: CASSLEAGQPQHF. The CDR3 bases are TGTGCCAGCAGCTTGGAGGCGGGTCAGCCCCAGCATTTT. V and J are TRBV5-4 and TRBJ1-5, with D unresolved. The CDR3 extends over 13 amino acids. Trimming stripped 0 bases from V and 6 bases from J, with 7 bases between. From germline, CDR1 is SGHNT and CDR2 YYREEE (reference sequence).

The sample holds a few counts of this clone. V usage is TRBV18 and J usage is TRBJ2-5; possible D gene TRBD1, 6 bases. CDR1 and CDR2 from the germline V gene are KGHSH and LQKENI. The CDR3 contains 14 residues. V was trimmed by 1 base and J by 2 bases, leaving 8 bases between them. The CDR3 region has the DNA TGTGCCAGCTCACCACAACAGGGTCAAGAGACCCAGTACTTC. This sequence encodes CASSPQQGQETQYF.